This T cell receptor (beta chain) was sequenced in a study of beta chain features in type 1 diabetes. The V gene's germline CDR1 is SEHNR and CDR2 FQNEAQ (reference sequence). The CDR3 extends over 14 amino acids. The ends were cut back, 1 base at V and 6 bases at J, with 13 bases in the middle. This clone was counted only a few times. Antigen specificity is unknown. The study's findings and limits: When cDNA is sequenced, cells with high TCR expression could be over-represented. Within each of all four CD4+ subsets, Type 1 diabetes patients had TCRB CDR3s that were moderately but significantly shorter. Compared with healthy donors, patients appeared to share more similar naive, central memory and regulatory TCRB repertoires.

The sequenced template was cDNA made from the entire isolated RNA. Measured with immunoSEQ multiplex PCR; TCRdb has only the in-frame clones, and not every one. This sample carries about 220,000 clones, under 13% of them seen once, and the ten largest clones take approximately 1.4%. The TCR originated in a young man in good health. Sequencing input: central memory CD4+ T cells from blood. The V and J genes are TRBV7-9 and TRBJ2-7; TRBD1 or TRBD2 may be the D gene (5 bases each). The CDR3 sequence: CASSLGGAAGEQYF. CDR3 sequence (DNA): TGTGCCAGCAGCTTAGGAGGGGCCGCGGGCGAGCAGTACTTC.